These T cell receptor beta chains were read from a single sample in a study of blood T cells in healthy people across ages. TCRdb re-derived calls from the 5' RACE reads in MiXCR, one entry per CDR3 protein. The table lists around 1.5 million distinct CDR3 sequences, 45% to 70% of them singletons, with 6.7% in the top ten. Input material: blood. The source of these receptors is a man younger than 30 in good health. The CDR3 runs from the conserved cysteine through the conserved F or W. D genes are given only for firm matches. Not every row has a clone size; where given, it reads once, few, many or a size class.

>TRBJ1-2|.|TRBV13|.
CASSHLVWRNGYTF
TGTGCCAGCAGCCATCTAGTCTGGAGGAATGGCTACACCTTC
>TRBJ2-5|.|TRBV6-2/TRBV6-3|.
CASSYSSGAASETQYF
TGTGCCAGCAGTTACAGTTCGGGGGCGGCCAGCGAGACCCAGTACTTC
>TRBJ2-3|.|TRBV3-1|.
CASSQAITDTQYF
TGTGCCAGCAGCCAAGCGATCACAGATACGCAGTATTTT
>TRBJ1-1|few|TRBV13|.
CASSQELTEAFF
TGTGCCAGCAGCCAAGAGTTGACTGAAGCTTTCTTT
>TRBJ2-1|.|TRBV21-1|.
CASRQEGVVLYNEQFF
TGTGCCAGCAGACAAGAAGGAGTGGTACTTTACAATGAGCAGTTCTTC
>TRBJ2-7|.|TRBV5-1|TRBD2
CASSPEADKMTSGIGDEQYF
TGCGCCAGCAGCCCAGAAGCGGACAAGATGACTAGCGGGATAGGTGACGAGCAGTACTTC
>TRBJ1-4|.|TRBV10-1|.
CASRAPGDEKLFF
TGCGCCAGCCGAGCCCCAGGTGACGAAAAACTGTTTTTT
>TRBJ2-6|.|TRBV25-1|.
CASSESIGAGWKGGVLTF
TGTGCCAGCAGTGAGAGTATCGGGGCAGGATGGAAGGGGGGAGTCCTGACTTTC
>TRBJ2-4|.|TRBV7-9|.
CASSAVGGNIQYF
TGTGCCAGCAGCGCAGTCGGCGGAAACATTCAGTACTTC
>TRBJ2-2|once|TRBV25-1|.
CASRRWGGELFF
TGTGCCAGCAGGCGGTGGGGCGGGGAGCTGTTTTTT
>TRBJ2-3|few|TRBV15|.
CATTGDSTDTQYF
TGTGCCACCACGGGGGACAGCACAGATACGCAGTATTTT
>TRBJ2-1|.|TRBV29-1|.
CSVMGARTYNEQFF
TGCAGCGTTATGGGGGCAAGGACCTACAATGAGCAGTTCTTC
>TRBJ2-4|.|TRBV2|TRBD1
CASNDRAGNIQYF
TGTGCCAGCAACGACAGGGCGGGAAACATTCAGTACTTC
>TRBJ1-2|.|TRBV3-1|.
CASSRRHTQYSGGYTF
TGTGCCAGCAGCCGACGACACACCCAATACTCTGGTGGCTACACCTTC
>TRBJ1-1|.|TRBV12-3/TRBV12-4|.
CASSLTVHEWGTEAFF
TGTGCCAGCAGTCTCACAGTTCACGAGTGGGGGACTGAAGCTTTCTTT
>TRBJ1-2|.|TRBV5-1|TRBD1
CASSWEGASDGYTF
TGCGCCAGCAGCTGGGAGGGGGCCTCTGATGGCTACACCTTC
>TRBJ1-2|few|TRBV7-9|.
CASRQHRDNYGYTF
TGTGCCAGCAGACAACACCGGGACAACTATGGCTACACCTTC
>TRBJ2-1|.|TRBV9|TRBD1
CASSVEGTGLQFF
TGTGCCAGCAGCGTAGAGGGGACAGGGTTGCAGTTCTTC
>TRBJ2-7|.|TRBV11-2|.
CASSLVRGQFYEQYF
TGTGCCAGCAGCTTAGTAAGGGGTCAGTTCTACGAGCAGTACTTC
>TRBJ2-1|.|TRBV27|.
CASSEPANEQFF
TGTGCCAGCAGTGAACCGGCAAATGAGCAGTTCTTC
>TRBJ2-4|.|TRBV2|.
CASSARVTEAKNIQYF
TGTGCCAGCAGCGCCCGGGTAACAGAGGCCAAAAACATTCAGTACTTC
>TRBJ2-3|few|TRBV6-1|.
CASSENEGHTDTQYF
TGTGCCAGCAGTGAGAACGAGGGGCACACAGATACGCAGTATTTT
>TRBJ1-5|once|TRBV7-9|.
CATGPIEDQPQHF
TGTGCCACCGGCCCAATAGAGGATCAGCCCCAGCATTTT
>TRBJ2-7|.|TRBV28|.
CASTPNGQYYEQYF
TGTGCCAGCACCCCTAATGGTCAGTACTACGAGCAGTACTTC
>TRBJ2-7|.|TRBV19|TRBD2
CASSARLADYEQYF
TGTGCCAGTAGTGCCCGACTAGCGGACTACGAGCAGTACTTC
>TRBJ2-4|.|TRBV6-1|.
CASSDSAKDIQYF
TGTGCCAGCAGTGACAGTGCCAAAGACATTCAGTACTTC
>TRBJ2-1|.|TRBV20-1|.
CSPLRDSSYNEQFF
TGCAGTCCTCTCAGAGACAGCTCCTACAATGAGCAGTTCTTC
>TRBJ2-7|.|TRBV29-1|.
CSVLLGGGYEQYF
TGCAGCGTTTTATTGGGAGGGGGGTACGAGCAGTACTTC